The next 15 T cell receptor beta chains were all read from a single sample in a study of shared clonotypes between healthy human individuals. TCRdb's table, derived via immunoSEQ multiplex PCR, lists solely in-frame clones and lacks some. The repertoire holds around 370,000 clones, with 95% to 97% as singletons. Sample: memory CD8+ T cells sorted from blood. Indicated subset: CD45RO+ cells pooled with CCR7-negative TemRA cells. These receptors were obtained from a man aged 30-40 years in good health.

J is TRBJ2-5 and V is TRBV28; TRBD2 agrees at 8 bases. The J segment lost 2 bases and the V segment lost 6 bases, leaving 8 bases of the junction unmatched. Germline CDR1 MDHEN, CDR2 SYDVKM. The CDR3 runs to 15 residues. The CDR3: CASRPSGSSQETQYF. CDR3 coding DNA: TGTGCCAGCAGACCCAGCGGGAGCAGTCAAGAGACCCAGTACTTC.

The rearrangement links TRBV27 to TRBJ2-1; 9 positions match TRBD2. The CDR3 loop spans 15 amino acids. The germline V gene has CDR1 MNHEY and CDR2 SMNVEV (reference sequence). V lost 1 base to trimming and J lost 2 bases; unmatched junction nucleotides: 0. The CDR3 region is CASSLWTSAYNEQFF. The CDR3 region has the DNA TGTGCCAGCAGTTTATGGACTAGCGCCTACAATGAGCAGTTCTTC.

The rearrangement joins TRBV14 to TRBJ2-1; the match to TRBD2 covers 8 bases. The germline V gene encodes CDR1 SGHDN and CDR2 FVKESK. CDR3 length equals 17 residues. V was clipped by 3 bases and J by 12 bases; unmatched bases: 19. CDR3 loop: CASSHVRTSPTVSVQFF. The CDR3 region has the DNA TGTGCCAGCAGCCACGTCCGGACTAGCCCTACTGTTTCAGTGCAGTTCTTC.

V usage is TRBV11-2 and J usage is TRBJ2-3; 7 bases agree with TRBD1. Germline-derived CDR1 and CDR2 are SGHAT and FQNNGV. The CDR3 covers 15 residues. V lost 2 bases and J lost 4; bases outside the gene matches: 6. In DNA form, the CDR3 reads TGTGCCAGCAGCTTAATCAGGGGGTTTTCAGATACGCAGTATTTT. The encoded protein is CASSLIRGFSDTQYF. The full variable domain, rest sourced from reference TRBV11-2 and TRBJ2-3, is EAGVAQSPRYKIIEKRQSVAFWCNPISGHATLYWYQQILGQGPKLLIQFQNNGVVDDSQLPKDRFSAERLKGVDSTLKIQPAKLEDSAVYLCASSLIRGFSDTQYFGPGTRLTVL.

The CDR3: CASRRTSQGDTQYF. CDR3 bases: TGTGCCAGCAGACGGACTAGTCAAGGGGATACGCAGTATTTT. The chain combines TRBV5-5 with TRBJ2-3, with TRBD2 identical over 7 bases. The CDR3 has 14 residues. V dropped 5 bases and J dropped 6; count of bases not matched to a gene: 9. Germline lookup yields CDR1 SGHKS and CDR2 YYEKEE (reference sequence). Full variable domain (outside the CDR3, taken from reference TRBV5-5 and TRBJ2-3): DAGVTQSPTHLIKTRGQQVTLRCSPISGHKSVSWYQQVLGQGPQFIFQYYEKEERGRGNFPDRFSARQFPNYSSELNVNALLLGDSALYLCASRRTSQGDTQYFGPGTRLTVL.

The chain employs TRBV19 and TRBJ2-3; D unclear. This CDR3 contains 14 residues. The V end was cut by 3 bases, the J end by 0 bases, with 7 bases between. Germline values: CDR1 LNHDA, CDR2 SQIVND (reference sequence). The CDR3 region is CASSISRSTDTQYF. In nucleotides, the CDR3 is TGTGCCAGTAGTATCTCCAGGAGCACAGATACGCAGTATTTT.

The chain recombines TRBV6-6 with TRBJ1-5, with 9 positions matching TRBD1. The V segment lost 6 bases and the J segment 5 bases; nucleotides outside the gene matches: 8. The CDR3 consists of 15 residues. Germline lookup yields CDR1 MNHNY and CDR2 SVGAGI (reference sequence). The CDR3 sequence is CASRDLGQGYQPQHF. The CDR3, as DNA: TGTGCCAGCAGGGATTTGGGACAGGGATATCAGCCCCAGCATTTT.

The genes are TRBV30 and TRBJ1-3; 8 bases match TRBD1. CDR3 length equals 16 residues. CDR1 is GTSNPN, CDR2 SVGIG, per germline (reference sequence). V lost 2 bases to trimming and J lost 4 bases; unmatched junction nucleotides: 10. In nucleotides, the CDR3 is TGTGCCTGGAGTACCCCCAGGACAGGGAAAGGAAACACCATATATTTT. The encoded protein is CAWSTPRTGKGNTIYF.

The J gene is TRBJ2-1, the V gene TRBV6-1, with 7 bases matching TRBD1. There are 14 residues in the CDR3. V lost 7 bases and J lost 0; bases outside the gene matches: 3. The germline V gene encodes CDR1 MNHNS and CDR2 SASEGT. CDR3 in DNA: TGTGCCAGCAAGACAGGGAGCTCCTACAATGAGCAGTTCTTC. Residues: CASKTGSSYNEQFF.

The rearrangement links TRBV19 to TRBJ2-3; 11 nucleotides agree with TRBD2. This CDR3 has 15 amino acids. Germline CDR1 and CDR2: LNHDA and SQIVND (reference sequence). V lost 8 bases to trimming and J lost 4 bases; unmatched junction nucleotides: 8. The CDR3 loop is CASGISGRAPDTQYF. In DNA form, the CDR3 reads TGTGCCAGTGGCATTAGCGGGAGGGCCCCAGATACGCAGTATTTT.

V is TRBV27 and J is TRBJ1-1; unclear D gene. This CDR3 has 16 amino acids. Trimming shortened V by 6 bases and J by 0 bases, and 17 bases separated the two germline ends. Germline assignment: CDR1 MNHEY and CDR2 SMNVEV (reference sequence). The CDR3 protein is CASSLGRFQLNTEAFF. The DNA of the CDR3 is TGTGCCAGCAGCCTCGGGCGCTTTCAATTGAACACTGAAGCTTTCTTT.

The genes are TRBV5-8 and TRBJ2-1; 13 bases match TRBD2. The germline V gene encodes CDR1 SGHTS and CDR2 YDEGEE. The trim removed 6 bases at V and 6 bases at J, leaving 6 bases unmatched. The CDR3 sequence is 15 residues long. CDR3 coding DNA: TGTGCCAGCACAGCCGGGACTAGCGGGGCCAATGAGCAGTTCTTC. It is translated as CASTAGTSGANEQFF.

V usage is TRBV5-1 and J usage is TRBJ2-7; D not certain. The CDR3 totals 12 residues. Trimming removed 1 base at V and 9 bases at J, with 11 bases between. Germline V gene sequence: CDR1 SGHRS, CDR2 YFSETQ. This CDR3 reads CASSLSGERQYF. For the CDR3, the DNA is TGCGCCAGCAGCTTGTCTGGGGAACGGCAGTACTTC. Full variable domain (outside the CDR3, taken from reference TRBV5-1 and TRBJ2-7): KAGVTQTPRYLIKTRGQQVTLSCSPISGHRSVSWYQQTPGQGLQFLFEYFSETQRNKGNFPGRFSGRQFSNSRSEMNVSTLELGDSALYLCASSLSGERQYFGPGTRLTVT.

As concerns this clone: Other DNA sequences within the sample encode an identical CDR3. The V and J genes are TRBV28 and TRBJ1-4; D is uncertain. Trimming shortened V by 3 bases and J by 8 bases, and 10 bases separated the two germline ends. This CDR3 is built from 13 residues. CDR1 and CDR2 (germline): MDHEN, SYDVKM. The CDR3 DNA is TGTGCCAGCAGTTTTAGAGGACGGGAAAAACTGTTTTTT. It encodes CASSFRGREKLFF.

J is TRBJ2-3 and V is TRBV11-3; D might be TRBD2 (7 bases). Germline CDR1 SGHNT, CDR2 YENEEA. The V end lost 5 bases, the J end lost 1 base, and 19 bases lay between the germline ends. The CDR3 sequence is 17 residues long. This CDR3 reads CASSAGASWGGTDTQYF. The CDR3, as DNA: TGTGCCAGCAGCGCGGGGGCCTCGTGGGGGGGCACAGATACGCAGTATTTT.